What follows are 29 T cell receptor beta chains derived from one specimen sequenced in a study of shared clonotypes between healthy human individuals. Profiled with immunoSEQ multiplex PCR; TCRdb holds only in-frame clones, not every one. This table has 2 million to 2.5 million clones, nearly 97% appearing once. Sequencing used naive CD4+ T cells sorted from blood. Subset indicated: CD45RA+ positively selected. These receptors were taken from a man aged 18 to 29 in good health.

The CDR3 sequence is CASSLAGGPWEQYF. CDR3 bases: TGTGCCAGCAGCTTAGCGGGAGGGCCCTGGGAGCAGTACTTC. The genes are TRBV7-2 and TRBJ2-7; 7 bases match TRBD2. The V and J ends lost 0 bases and 7 bases, in that order; junction bases with no gene match: 6. The germline V gene has CDR1 SGHTA and CDR2 FQGNSA. The CDR3 consists of 14 residues.

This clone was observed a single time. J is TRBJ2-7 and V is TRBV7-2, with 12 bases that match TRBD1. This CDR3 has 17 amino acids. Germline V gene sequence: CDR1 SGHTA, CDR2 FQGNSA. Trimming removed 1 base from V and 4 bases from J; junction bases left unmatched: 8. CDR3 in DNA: TGTGCCAGCAGCTTAGTTGGGACAGGGGGCGGCTGGTACGAGCAGTACTTC. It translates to CASSLVGTGGGWYEQYF. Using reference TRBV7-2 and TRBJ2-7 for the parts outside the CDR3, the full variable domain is GAGVSQSPSNKVTEKGKDVELRCDPISGHTALYWYRQSLGQGLEFLIYFQGNSAPDKSGLPSDRFSAERTGGSVSTLTIQRTQQEDSAVYLCASSLVGTGGGWYEQYFGPGTRLTVT.

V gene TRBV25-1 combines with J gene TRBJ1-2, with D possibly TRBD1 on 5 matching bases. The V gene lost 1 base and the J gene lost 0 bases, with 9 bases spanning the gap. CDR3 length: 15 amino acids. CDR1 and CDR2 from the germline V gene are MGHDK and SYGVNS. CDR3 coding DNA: TGTGCCAGCAGTGAATCGGGACGGCCTAACTATGGCTACACCTTC. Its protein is CASSESGRPNYGYTF.

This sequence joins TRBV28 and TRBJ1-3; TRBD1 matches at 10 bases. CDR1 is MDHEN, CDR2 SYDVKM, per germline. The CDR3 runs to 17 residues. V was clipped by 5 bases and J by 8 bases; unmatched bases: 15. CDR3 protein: CASSGDDRDRGRYTIYF. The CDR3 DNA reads TGTGCCAGCAGTGGGGATGATCGGGACAGGGGTCGGTACACCATATATTTT.

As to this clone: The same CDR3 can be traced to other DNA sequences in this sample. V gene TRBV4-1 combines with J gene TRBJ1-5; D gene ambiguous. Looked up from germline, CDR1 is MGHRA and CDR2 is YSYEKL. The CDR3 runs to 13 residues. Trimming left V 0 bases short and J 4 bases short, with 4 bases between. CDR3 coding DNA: TGCGCCAGCAGCCAAGACGGGAATCAGCCCCAGCATTTT. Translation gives CASSQDGNQPQHF.

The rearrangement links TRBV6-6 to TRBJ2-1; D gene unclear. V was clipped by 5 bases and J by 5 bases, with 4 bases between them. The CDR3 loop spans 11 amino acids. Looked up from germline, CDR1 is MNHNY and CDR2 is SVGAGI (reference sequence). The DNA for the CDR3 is TGTGCCAGCAGTCTTGACAATGAGCAGTTCTTC. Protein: CASSLDNEQFF.

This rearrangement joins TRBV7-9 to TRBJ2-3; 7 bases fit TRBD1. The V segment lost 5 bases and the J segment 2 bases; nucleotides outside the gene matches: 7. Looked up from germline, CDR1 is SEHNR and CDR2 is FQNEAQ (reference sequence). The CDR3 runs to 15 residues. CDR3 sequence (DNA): TGTGCCAGCAGCGACCCGACAGGGTCCACAGATACGCAGTATTTT. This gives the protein CASSDPTGSTDTQYF.

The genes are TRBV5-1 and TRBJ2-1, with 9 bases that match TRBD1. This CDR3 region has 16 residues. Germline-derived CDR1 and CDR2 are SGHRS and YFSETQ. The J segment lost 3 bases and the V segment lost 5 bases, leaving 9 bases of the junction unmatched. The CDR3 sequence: CASSSTGTGNYNEQFF. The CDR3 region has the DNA TGCGCCAGCAGTTCAACCGGGACAGGGAACTACAATGAGCAGTTCTTC.

CDR3 region: CASSQIQGAPNQPQHF. The CDR3 DNA sequence: TGTGCCAGCAGCCAAATACAGGGCGCCCCCAATCAGCCCCAGCATTTT. The chain uses TRBV5-6 and TRBJ1-5; D is perhaps TRBD1 (6 bases). The CDR3 is 16 amino acids. Trimming removed 4 bases from V and 3 bases from J, with 17 bases in between. From germline, CDR1 is SGHDT and CDR2 YYEEEE.

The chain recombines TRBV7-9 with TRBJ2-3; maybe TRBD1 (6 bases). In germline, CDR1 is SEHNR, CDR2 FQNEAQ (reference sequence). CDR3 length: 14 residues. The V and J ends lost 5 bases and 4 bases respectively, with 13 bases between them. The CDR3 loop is CASSLTGFADTQYF. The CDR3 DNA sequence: TGTGCCAGCAGCCTAACAGGGTTTGCAGATACGCAGTATTTT. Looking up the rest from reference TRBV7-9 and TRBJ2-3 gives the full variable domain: DTGVSQNPRHKITKRGQNVTFRCDPISEHNRLYWYRQTLGQGPEFLTYFQNEAQLEKSRLLSDRFSAERPKGSFSTLEIQRTEQGDSAMYLCASSLTGFADTQYFGPGTRLTVL.

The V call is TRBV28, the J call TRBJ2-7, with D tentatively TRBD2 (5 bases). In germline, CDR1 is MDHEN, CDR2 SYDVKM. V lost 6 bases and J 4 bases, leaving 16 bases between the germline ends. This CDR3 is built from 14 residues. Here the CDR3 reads CASRGRTVIYEQYF. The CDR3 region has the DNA TGTGCCAGCAGGGGCCGGACTGTTATTTACGAGCAGTACTTC. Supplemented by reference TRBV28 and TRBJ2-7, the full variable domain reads DVKVTQSSRYLVKRTGEKVFLECVQDMDHENMFWYRQDPGLGLRLIYFSYDVKMKEKGDIPEGYSVSREKKERFSLILESASTNQTSMYLCASRGRTVIYEQYFGPGTRLTVT.

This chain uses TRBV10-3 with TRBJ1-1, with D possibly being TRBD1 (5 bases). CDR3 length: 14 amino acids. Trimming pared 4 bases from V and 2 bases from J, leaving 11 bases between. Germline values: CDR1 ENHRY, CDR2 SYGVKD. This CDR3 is CAISGGARNTEAFF. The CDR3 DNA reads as TGTGCCATCAGTGGAGGGGCGCGTAACACTGAAGCTTTCTTT.

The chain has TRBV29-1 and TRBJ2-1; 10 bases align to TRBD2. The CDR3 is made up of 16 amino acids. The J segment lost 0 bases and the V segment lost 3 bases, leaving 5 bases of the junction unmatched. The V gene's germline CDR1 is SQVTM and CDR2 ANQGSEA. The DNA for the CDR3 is TGCAGCGTTGAGAAAAGCGGGAGGGACTCCTACAATGAGCAGTTCTTC. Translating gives CSVEKSGRDSYNEQFF.

CDR3 amino acids: CASSLSGDTQYF. In DNA, the CDR3 is TGTGCCAGCAGTTTATCGGGAGATACGCAGTATTTT. This rearrangement joins TRBV28 to TRBJ2-3; D gene unclear. The CDR3 loop spans 12 amino acids. CDR1 and CDR2 (germline): MDHEN, SYDVKM. Trimming took 1 base from V and 5 from J, leaving 4 bases between them.

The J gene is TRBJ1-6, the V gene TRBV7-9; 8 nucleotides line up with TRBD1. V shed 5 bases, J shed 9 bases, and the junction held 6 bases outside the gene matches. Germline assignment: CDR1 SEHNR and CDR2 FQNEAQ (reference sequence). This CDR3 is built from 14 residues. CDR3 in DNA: TGTGCCAGCAGCCCGGACAGGGCAGGTTCACCCCTCCACTTT. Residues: CASSPDRAGSPLHF. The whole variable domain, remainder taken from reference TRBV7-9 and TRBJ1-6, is DTGVSQNPRHKITKRGQNVTFRCDPISEHNRLYWYRQTLGQGPEFLTYFQNEAQLEKSRLLSDRFSAERPKGSFSTLEIQRTEQGDSAMYLCASSPDRAGSPLHFGNGTRLTVT.

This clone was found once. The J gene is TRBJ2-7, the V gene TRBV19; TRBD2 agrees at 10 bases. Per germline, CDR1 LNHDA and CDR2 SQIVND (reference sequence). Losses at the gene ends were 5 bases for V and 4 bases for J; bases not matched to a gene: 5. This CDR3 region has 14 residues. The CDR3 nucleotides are TGTGCCAGTAGTTCGCTAGCGGGAGCGTACGAGCAGTACTTC. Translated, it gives CASSSLAGAYEQYF.

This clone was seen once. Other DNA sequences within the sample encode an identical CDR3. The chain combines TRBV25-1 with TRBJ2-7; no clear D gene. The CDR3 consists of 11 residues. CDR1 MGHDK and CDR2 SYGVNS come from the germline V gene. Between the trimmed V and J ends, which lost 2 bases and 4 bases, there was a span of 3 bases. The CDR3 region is CASSERYEQYF. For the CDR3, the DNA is TGTGCCAGCAGTGAACGGTACGAGCAGTACTTC.

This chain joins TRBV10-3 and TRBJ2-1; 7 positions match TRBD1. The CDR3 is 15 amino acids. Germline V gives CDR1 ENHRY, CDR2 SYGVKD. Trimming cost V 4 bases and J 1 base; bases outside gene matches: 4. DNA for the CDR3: TGTGCCATCAGTGGATCGACAGGGTCCTACAATGAGCAGTTCTTC. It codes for CAISGSTGSYNEQFF.

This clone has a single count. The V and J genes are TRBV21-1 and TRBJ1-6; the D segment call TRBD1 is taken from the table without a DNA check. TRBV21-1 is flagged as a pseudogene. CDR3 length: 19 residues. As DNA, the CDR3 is TGTGCCAGCAGCAGCAAGACACTTCCGGACAGGGAGGTTGGTTCACCCCTCCACTTT. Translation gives CASSSKTLPDREVGSPLHF.

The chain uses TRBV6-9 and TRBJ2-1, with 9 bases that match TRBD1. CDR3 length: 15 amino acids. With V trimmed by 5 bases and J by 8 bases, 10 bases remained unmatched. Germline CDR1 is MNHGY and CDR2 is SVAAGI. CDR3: CASSRYRDRGYEQFF. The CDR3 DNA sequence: TGTGCCAGCAGTCGTTACCGTGACAGGGGGTATGAGCAGTTCTTC.

The CDR3 sequence: CASSSGQGYDNEQFF. In nucleotides, the CDR3 is TGTGCCAGCAGCTCAGGACAGGGATATGACAATGAGCAGTTCTTC. This chain connects TRBV7-6 to TRBJ2-1; 8 bases are shared with TRBD1. This CDR3 contains 15 residues. The V segment lost 4 bases and the J segment 5 bases; nucleotides outside the gene matches: 7. CDR1 and CDR2 from the germline V gene are SGHVS and FNYEAQ.

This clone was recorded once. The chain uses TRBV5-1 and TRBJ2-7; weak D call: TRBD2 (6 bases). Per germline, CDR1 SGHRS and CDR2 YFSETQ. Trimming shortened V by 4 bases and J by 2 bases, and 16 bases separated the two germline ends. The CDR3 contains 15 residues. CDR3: CASSARGTQAYEQYF. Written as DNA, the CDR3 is TGCGCCAGCAGCGCTCGGGGGACTCAAGCCTACGAGCAGTACTTC.

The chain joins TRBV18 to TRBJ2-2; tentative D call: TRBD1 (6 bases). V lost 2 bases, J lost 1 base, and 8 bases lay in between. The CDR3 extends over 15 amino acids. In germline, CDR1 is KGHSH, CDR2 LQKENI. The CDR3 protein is CASSPMTGNTGELFF. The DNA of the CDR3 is TGTGCCAGCTCACCAATGACAGGGAACACCGGGGAGCTGTTTTTT.

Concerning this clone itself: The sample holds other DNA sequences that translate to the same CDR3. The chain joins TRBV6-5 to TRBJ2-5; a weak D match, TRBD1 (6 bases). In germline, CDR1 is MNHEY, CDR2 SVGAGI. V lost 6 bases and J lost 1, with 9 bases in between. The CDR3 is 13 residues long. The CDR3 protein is CASSRGFQETQYF. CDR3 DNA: TGTGCCAGCAGCAGGGGTTTCCAAGAGACCCAGTACTTC.

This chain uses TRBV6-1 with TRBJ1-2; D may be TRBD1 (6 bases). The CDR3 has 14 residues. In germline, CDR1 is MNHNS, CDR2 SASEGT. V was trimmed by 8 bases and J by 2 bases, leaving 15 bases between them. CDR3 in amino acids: CASLLGGGNYGYTF. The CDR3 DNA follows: TGTGCCAGCCTGTTAGGCGGGGGCAACTATGGCTACACCTTC.

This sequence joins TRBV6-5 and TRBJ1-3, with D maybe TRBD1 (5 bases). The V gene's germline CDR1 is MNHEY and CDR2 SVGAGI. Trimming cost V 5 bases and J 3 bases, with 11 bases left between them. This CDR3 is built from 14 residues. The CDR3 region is CASSESGLGNTIYF. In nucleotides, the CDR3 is TGTGCCAGCAGTGAATCAGGGCTTGGAAACACCATATATTTT.

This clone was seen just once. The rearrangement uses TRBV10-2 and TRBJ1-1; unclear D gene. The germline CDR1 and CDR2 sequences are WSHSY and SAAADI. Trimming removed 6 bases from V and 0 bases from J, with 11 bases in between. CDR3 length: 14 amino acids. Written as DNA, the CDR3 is TGCGCCAGCAGCGAATTAAACATGAACACTGAAGCTTTCTTT. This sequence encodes CASSELNMNTEAFF.

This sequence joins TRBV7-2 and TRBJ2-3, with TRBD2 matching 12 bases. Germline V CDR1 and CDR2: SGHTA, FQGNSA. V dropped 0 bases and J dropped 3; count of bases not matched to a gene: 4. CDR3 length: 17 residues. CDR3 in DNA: TGTGCCAGCAGCTTAGCCCGACTAGCGGGGGCGACAGATACGCAGTATTTT. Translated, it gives CASSLARLAGATDTQYF. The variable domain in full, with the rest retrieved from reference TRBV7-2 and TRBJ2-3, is GAGVSQSPSNKVTEKGKDVELRCDPISGHTALYWYRQSLGQGLEFLIYFQGNSAPDKSGLPSDRFSAERTGGSVSTLTIQRTQQEDSAVYLCASSLARLAGATDTQYFGPGTRLTVL.

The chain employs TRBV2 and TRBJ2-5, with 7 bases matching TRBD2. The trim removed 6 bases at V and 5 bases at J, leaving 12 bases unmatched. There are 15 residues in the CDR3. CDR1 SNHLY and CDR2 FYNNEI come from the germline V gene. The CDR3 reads CASRLPGRGGETQYF. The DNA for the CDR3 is TGTGCCAGCAGATTACCAGGGAGGGGAGGGGAGACCCAGTACTTC. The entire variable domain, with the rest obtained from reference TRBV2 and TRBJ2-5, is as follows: EPEVTQTPSHQVTQMGQEVILRCVPISNHLYFYWYRQILGQKVEFLVSFYNNEISEKSEIFDDQFSVERPDGSNFTLKIRSTKLEDSAMYFCASRLPGRGGETQYFGPGTRLLVL.